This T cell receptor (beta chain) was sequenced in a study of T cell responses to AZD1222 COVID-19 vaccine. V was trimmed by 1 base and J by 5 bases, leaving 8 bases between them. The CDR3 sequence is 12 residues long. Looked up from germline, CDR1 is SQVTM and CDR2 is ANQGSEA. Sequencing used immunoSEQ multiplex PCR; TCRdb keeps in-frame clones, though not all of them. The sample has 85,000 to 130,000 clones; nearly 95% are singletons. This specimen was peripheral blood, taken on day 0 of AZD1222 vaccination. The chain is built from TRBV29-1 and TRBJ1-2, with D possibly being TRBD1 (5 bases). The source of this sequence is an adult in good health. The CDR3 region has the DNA TGCAGCGTTGAAGGGGGGGGTTATGGCTACACCTTC. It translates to CSVEGGGYGYTF.